This is a list of T cell receptor beta chains from one sample in a study of T cell changes during pregnancy in multiple sclerosis. Using immunoSEQ multiplex PCR, the repertoire was profiled, and TCRdb retains in-frame clones only, with some absent. The table records more than 80,000 clones, about 90% of them present only once. This material consisted of peripheral blood, taken before pregnancy. These TCRs come from a female donor with multiple sclerosis, enrolled in a pregnancy study. Both conserved end residues are part of each CDR3. D genes are given only for firm matches. The size of a clone is reported for some rows only, either as once, few or many, or as a class for expanded clones.

TGTGCCAGCAGCTTGTCTATGGGAGTCTACGAGCAGTACTTC CASSLSMGVYEQYF . TRBJ2-7 TRBV5-4 .
TGTGCCAGCAGCATCCCACGGGGGAATGAGCAGTTCTTC CASSIPRGNEQFF . TRBJ2-1 TRBV28 .
TGTGCCAGCAGCTTTGACTTGAATGAGCAGTTCTTC CASSFDLNEQFF . TRBJ2-1 TRBV13 .
TGTGCCAGCAGCCCGGACAGATTGAACACCGGGGAGCTGTTTTTT CASSPDRLNTGELFF . TRBJ2-2 TRBV7-7 .
TGTGCCAGTAGTAGACAGGTAATGAACACTGAAGCTTTCTTT CASSRQVMNTEAFF . TRBJ1-1 TRBV19 .
TGCGCCAGCAGCCAAGCTAGCGGCCAAGAGACCCAGTACTTC CASSQASGQETQYF . TRBJ2-5 TRBV5-1 TRBD2
TGTGCCAGCAGCCCCCTTCTAGCGGGGCCCCAAGAGACCCAGTACTTC CASSPLLAGPQETQYF . TRBJ2-5 TRBV7-2 TRBD2
TGTGCCAGCTCATCGACAGGGGGCGCGGGAGAGACCCAGTACTTC CASSSTGGAGETQYF . TRBJ2-5 TRBV18 TRBD1
TGTGCCAGCAGCCCCCTACTGTACGAGCAGTACTTC CASSPLLYEQYF once TRBJ2-7 TRBV7-8 .
TGTGCCAGCTGCAGGGCAGGGGGCGCAGATACGCAGTATTTT CASCRAGGADTQYF . TRBJ2-3 TRBV19 TRBD1
TGTGCCAGCAGTGAACACCGATACCGGTTGACCCAGTACTTC CASSEHRYRLTQYF . TRBJ2-5 TRBV2 .
TGTGCCAGCAGCTCGGGGGGCACTGAAGCTTTCTTT CASSSGGTEAFF . TRBJ1-1 TRBV11-3 .
TGTGCCAGCACTCAATGGACAGGGAAGGAGCAGTACTTC CASTQWTGKEQYF . TRBJ2-7 TRBV6-6 TRBD1
TGTGCCAGCAGTGGAGGGGGGACTAGCGGGAGGACAGATACGCAGTATTTT CASSGGGTSGRTDTQYF . TRBJ2-3 TRBV6-1 TRBD2
TGCGCCAGCAGCTTGCGGACTAGCGATTCAGATACGCAGTATTTT CASSLRTSDSDTQYF . TRBJ2-3 TRBV5-1 TRBD2
TGTGCCAGCAGTTACAGACAGGGCAATCAGCCCCAGCATTTT CASSYRQGNQPQHF . TRBJ1-5 TRBV6-5 .
TGTGCCAGCAGTTCCGGGACTAGGGACAATGAGCAGTTCTTC CASSSGTRDNEQFF . TRBJ2-1 TRBV28 TRBD2